This record concerns one T cell receptor beta chain sequence. These data come from a study of blood T cell repertoires in COVID-19. In the study overall: COVID-19 samples from acute and convalescent phases originated in the United States, Italy and Spain. The cDNA or gDNA used as material had been derived from T cells, B-cell-depleted T cells, or PBMCs.

Original methodology: Amplification of reference gene primers was used by the study to estimate nucleated cell counts. Profiled with immunoSEQ multiplex PCR; TCRdb holds only in-frame clones, not every one. V and J calls and clone size follow that table, whereas D and trimming were derived from the DNA. This table holds about 140,000 clones, approximately 86% found once. This CDR3 has 14 residues. The junction had 5 bases not matched to a gene; V was cut back by 5 bases and J by 2 bases. The germline V gene has CDR1 SEHNR and CDR2 FQNEAQ (reference sequence). The source of this sequence is an older man with acute or convalescent COVID-19. The chain employs TRBV7-9 and TRBJ2-7; TRBD1 matches at 8 bases. Sequenced input: peripheral blood. The CDR3 loop is CASSADRDPYEQYF. CDR3 nucleotides: TGTGCCAGCAGCGCGGACAGGGACCCCTACGAGCAGTACTTC.